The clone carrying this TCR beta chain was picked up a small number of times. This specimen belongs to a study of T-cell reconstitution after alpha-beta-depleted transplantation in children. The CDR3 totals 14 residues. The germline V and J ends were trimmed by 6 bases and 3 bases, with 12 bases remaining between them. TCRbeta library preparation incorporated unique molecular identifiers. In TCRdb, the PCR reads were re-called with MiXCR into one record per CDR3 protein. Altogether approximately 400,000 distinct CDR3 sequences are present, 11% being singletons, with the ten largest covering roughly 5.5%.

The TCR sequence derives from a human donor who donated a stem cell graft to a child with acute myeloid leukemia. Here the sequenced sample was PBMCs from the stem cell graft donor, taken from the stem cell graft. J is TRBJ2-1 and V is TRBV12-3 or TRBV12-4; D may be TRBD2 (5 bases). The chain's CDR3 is CASSLYRDYNEQFF. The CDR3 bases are TGTGCCAGCAGCCTATACCGGGACTACAATGAGCAGTTCTTC.